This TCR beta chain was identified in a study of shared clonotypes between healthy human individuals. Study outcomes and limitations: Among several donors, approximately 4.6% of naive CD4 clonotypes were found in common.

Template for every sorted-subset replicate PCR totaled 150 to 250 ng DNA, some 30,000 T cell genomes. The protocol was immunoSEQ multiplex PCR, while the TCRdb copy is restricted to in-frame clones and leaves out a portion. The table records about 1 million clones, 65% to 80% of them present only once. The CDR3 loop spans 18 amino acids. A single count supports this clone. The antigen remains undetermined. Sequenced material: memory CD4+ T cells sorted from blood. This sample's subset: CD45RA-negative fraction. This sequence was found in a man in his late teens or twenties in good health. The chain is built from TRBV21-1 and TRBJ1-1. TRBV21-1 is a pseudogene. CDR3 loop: CASSNRRRNVMMNTEAFF. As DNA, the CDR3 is TGTGCCAGCAGCAACAGACGACGGAACGTAATGATGAACACTGAAGCTTTCTTT.